This is a list of T cell receptor beta chains from one sample in a study of shared clonotypes between healthy human individuals. The table came from immunoSEQ multiplex PCR; TCRdb's copy has only in-frame clones and leaves some out. Of about 2.2 million clones in the sample, 85% to 95% are singletons; the top ten hold more than 1.5%. Sequenced: naive CD8+ T cells from PBMCs. Source of these receptors: a man between 18 and 35 years old in good health. Some clones in this sample may be carry-over from other donors' samples. CDR3s include the opening cysteine and the closing phenylalanine or tryptophan. D genes are given only for firm matches. Where a row states a size, it is once, few, many or the class of an expanded clone; other rows omit it.

D	V	size	J	CDR3	DNA
-	TRBV27	few	TRBJ2-7	CASSSPLGTSTYEQYF	TGTGCCAGCAGTTCCCCCCTCGGGACAAGTACCTACGAGCAGTACTTC
-	TRBV28	-	TRBJ1-1	CASNIFGGNEAFF	TGTGCCAGCAATATCTTTGGGGGGAATGAAGCTTTCTTT
-	TRBV18	-	TRBJ1-5	CASSRGPGSNQPQHF	TGTGCCAGCTCACGTGGACCCGGGAGCAATCAGCCCCAGCATTTT
-	TRBV9	-	TRBJ2-7	CASSVSPDSYYEQYF	TGTGCCAGCAGCGTATCGCCGGACTCATACTACGAGCAGTACTTC
-	TRBV21-1	-	TRBJ2-5	CASSKGNPGTDQETQYF	TGTGCCAGCAGCAAAGGGAACCCCGGGACGGACCAAGAGACCCAGTACTTC
-	TRBV6-1	-	TRBJ2-3	CASSEGLIKGMADTQYF	TGTGCCAGCAGTGAAGGTTTGATAAAGGGGATGGCAGATACGCAGTATTTT
TRBD1	TRBV27	once	TRBJ1-1	CASSTYRGPEKAFF	TGTGCCAGCAGTACCTACAGGGGACCCGAAAAAGCTTTCTTT
TRBD1	TRBV6-4	-	TRBJ2-1	CASSGGGEYNEQFF	TGTGCCAGCAGTGGAGGGGGCGAGTACAATGAGCAGTTCTTC
-	TRBV27	once	TRBJ2-1	CASSFFTGSVDEQFF	TGTGCCAGCAGTTTTTTCACCGGGAGTGTCGATGAGCAGTTCTTC
-	TRBV9	-	TRBJ2-1	CASSVDQTYNEQFF	TGTGCCAGCAGCGTAGACCAAACCTACAATGAGCAGTTCTTC
-	TRBV7-9	-	TRBJ2-5	CASSGPTAQETQYF	TGTGCCAGCAGCGGACCGACAGCTCAAGAGACCCAGTACTTC
-	TRBV13	-	TRBJ1-2	CASSRRQEDGYTF	TGTGCCAGCAGCCGCCGACAGGAGGATGGCTACACCTTC
-	TRBV7-6	-	TRBJ2-7	CASSEGQGGYEQYF	TGTGCCAGCAGCGAAGGGCAGGGGGGCTACGAGCAGTACTTC
TRBD1	TRBV6-6	-	TRBJ1-1	CASSYRDSDRGEAFF	TGTGCCAGCAGTTACCGGGACAGTGACCGGGGGGAAGCTTTCTTT
-	TRBV7-9	-	TRBJ1-1	CASSLGRAPEAFF	TGTGCCAGCAGCTTAGGCAGGGCCCCTGAAGCTTTCTTT
-	TRBV13	-	TRBJ2-6	CASSTPGANVLTF	TGTGCCAGCAGCACCCCCGGGGCCAACGTCCTGACTTTC
-	TRBV15	-	TRBJ1-1	CATSREYENTEAFF	TGTGCCACCAGCAGAGAGTACGAGAACACTGAAGCTTTCTTT
-	TRBV7-9	-	TRBJ2-1	CASSQTLWREAHESFF	TGTGCCAGCAGCCAAACCCTTTGGAGGGAGGCCCACGAATCGTTCTTC
TRBD1	TRBV11-2	-	TRBJ1-4	CASSLGQAEEKLFF	TGTGCCAGCAGCTTGGGACAGGCGGAGGAAAAACTGTTTTTT
-	TRBV7-2	once	TRBJ2-3	CASSLAPARTFTDTQYF	TGTGCCAGCAGCTTAGCTCCAGCGAGAACATTCACAGATACGCAGTATTTT
-	TRBV11-3	-	TRBJ2-3	CASSLVGHTQYF	TGTGCCAGCAGCTTAGTTGGACATACGCAGTATTTT
-	TRBV5-6	-	TRBJ1-2	CASSEGPSYGYTF	TGTGCCAGCAGCGAGGGGCCGAGCTATGGCTACACCTTC
TRBD2	TRBV5-1	-	TRBJ2-7	CASSGGITSGNVNEQYF	TGCGCCAGCTCCGGAGGGATAACTAGCGGGAATGTGAACGAGCAGTACTTC
-	TRBV5-1	-	TRBJ2-7	CASSLEISQGLHEQYF	TGCGCCAGCAGCTTGGAAATTAGTCAGGGGCTCCACGAGCAGTACTTC
-	TRBV10-2	-	TRBJ1-5	CASSEGFRNQPQHF	TGCGCCAGCAGTGAGGGTTTTCGAAATCAGCCCCAGCATTTT
-	TRBV7-3	-	TRBJ2-7	CASSWDKTYEQYF	TGTGCCAGCAGCTGGGACAAGACCTACGAGCAGTACTTC